The clone carrying this TCR beta chain was counted only a few times. The data originate from a study of blood T cell repertoires in COVID-19. Study overall: Sites across the United States, Italy and Spain contributed samples from acute and convalescent COVID-19. PBMCs, B-cell-depleted T cells, or T cells were the source of the cDNA or gDNA that made up the material.

Germline CDR1 reads SGHVS; CDR2 reads FQNEAQ. This CDR3 has 17 amino acids. V was trimmed by 3 bases and J by 5 bases, leaving 20 bases between them. Authors' analysis steps: Using reference gene primer amplification, nucleated cell counts were estimated. Repertoires were generated with immunoSEQ multiplex PCR, while TCRdb's copy carries only in-frame clones and drops some. V and J calls and clone size come straight from that table; D and trimming were deduced from the DNA. Of about 130,000 clones listed, approximately 74% were seen once; the top ten hold over 5.5%. Enrolment of Seattle patients took place during active infection, and they were followed longitudinally.

The sample comprised peripheral blood. This TCR was recovered from a man older than 75 with COVID-19, enrolled during active disease. The V and J genes are TRBV7-8 and TRBJ1-5; weak D call: TRBD1 (5 bases). The CDR3 bases are TGTGCCAGCAGCTTGGGGCCCCCGGGTCTCCTAGATCAGCCCCAGCATTTT. It codes for CASSLGPPGLLDQPQHF.